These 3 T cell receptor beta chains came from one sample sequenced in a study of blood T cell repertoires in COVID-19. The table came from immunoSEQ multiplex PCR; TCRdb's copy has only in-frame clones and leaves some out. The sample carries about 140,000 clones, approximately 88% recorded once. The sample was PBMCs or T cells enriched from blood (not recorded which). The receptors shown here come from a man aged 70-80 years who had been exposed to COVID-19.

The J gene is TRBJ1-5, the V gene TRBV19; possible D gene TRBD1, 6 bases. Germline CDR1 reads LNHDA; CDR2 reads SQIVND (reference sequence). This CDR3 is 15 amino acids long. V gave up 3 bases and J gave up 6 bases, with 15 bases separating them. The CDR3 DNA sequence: TGTGCCAGTAGTATGCCAACAGGGACGGGTCAGCCCCAGCATTTT. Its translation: CASSMPTGTGQPQHF.

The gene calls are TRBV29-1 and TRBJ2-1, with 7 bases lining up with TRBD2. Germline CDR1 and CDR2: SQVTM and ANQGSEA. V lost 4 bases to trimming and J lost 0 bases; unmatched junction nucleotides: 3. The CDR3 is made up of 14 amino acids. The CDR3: CSVAGGNSYNEQFF. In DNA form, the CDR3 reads TGCAGCGTTGCGGGGGGAAACTCCTACAATGAGCAGTTCTTC.

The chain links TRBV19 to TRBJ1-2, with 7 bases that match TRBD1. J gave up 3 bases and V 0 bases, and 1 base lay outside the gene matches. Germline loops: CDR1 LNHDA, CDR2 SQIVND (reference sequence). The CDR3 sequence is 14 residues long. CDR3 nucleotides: TGTGCCAGTAGTATAGATGGGACAGACTATGGCTACACCTTC. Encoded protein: CASSIDGTDYGYTF.